The present entry profiles one T cell receptor beta chain with its context. Its cognate antigen is unknown. This specimen belongs to a study of T cells after yellow fever vaccination. Findings and limits, study-wide: Weaker in magnitude, the secondary response showed a faster peak on day 5 versus 15. Booster samples showed a return of most primary-vaccination clones (almost 97% CD4, approximately 88% CD8).

This CDR3 contains 13 residues. CDR1 is SGHVS and CDR2 is FQNEAQ in the germline V gene. The ends were cut back, 2 bases at V and 7 bases at J, with 11 bases in the middle. A process of 5'RACE template switching, which added a universal primer site and UMIs, was used to make TCR cDNA. A single record per CDR3 protein comes from TCRdb applying MiXCR to the 5' RACE reads. The sample has roughly 300,000 distinct CDR3 sequences; around 6.8% are singletons. The TCR originated in a man aged 18-30 years who received the YFV17D yellow fever vaccine. This chain joins TRBV7-8 and TRBJ1-1, with D unclear. The sample in question was PBMCs, obtained 45 days after the first yellow fever vaccination. Here the CDR3 reads CASSLSASLEAFF. Here the CDR3 DNA reads TGTGCCAGCAGCTTATCTGCGTCGCTTGAAGCTTTCTTT.